This T cell receptor beta chain derives from a study of T cells in Graves' hyperthyroidism and ophthalmopathy. Notes on the study in general: The model made its ophthalmopathy prediction, and onset followed a median approximately six months later. Researchers report that a 13 V-J model separated ophthalmopathy from stable hyperthyroidism.

CDR1 and CDR2 from the germline V gene are SGHVS and FNYEAQ. There are 16 residues in the CDR3. Losses at the gene ends were 1 base for V and 8 bases for J; bases not matched to a gene: 5. These patients, aged 18 to 65, had recently diagnosed hyperthyroidism lasting under 2 months. Amplification of TCR beta CDR3 regions used RNA as the template. A first-round RT-PCR of the TCR CDR3 used the HTBI primer set. TCRdb reprocessed the multiplex PCR reads with MiXCR, giving one entry per CDR3 protein. The sample lists some 460,000 distinct CDR3 sequences; around a sixth were seen once. Many counts were recorded for this clonotype. Its antigen is unidentified.

The V gene is TRBV7-6, the J gene TRBJ2-1; 13 nucleotides line up with TRBD2. This receptor was taken from a woman aged 18 to 35 with Graves' hyperthyroidism. The material sequenced was blood. The CDR3 reads CASSLGTSGSPHEQFF. The CDR3 DNA reads TGTGCCAGCAGCTTAGGGACTAGCGGGAGCCCCCATGAGCAGTTCTTC.